This T cell receptor (beta chain) derives from a study of PD-1 blockade in mismatch repair-deficient tumors. Study outcomes and limitations: Tumor-resident clones, often undetectable pretreatment in blood, expanded then contracted after pembrolizumab.

Profiling relied on immunoSEQ multiplex PCR, and the TCRdb table lists in-frame clones only, not all of them. The sample consists of 120,000 or so clones, approximately 86% of them appearing once. About this clone itself: What it binds is unknown.

Per germline, CDR1 LNHDA and CDR2 SQIVND (reference sequence). This CDR3 has 13 residues. Trimming cost V 0 bases and J 3 bases, with 5 bases left between them. Sequencing was performed on peripheral blood, taken 44 weeks after starting pembrolizumab. The chain has TRBV19 and TRBJ1-1; D is unresolved. The sequence was obtained from an adult with mismatch repair-deficient cancer. The CDR3 sequence: CASSIDRDTEAFF. The CDR3 nucleotides read TGTGCCAGTAGTATAGATAGGGACACTGAAGCTTTCTTT.